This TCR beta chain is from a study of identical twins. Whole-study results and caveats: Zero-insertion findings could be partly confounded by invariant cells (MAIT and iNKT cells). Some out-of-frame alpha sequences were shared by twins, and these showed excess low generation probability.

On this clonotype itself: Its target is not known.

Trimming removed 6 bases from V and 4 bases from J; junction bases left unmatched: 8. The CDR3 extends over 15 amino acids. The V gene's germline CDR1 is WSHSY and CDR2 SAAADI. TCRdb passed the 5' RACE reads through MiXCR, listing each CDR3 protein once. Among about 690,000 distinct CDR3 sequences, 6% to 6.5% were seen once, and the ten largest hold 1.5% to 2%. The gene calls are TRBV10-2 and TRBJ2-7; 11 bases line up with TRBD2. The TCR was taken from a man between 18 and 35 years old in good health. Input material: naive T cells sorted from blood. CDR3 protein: CASSPTSGSWYEQYF. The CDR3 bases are TGCGCCAGCAGCCCTACTAGCGGGAGTTGGTACGAGCAGTACTTC.